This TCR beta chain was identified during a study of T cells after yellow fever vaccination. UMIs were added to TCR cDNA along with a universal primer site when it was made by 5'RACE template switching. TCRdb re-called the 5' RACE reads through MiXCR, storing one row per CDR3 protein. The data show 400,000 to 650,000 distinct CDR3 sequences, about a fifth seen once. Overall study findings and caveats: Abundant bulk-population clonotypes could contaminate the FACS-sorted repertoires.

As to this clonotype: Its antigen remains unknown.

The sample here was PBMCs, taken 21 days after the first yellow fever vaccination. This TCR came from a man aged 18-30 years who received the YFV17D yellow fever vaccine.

The CDR3 bases are TGTGCCAGCAGCGTCCCGGGACTAACTCCTGAGCAGTTCTTC. Protein sequence: CASSVPGLTPEQFF. The J gene is TRBJ2-1, the V gene TRBV5-5; TRBD2 matches 7 bases. Germline V lookup: CDR1 SGHKS, CDR2 YYEKEE (reference sequence). The CDR3 has 14 amino acids. V lost 4 bases and J lost 9; bases outside the gene matches: 10.